Below are 19 T cell receptor beta chains sequenced from a single sample in a study of T cell responses to AZD1222 COVID-19 vaccine. Sequencing used immunoSEQ multiplex PCR; TCRdb keeps in-frame clones, though not all of them. The sample comprises 150,000 to 200,000 clones, just under 95% of which are singletons, and around 0.9% rests with the top ten. Specimen: peripheral blood, collected on day 0 of AZD1222 vaccination. Source of these receptors: an adult in good health.

This clone occurred once. The chain has TRBV11-2 and TRBJ2-1; TRBD2 matches 8 bases. Trimming took 4 bases from V and 7 from J; bases not matched to a gene: 18. The CDR3 is made up of 18 amino acids. Looked up from germline, CDR1 is SGHAT and CDR2 is FQNNGV. The CDR3: CASSSFGEAGGRSNEQFF. CDR3 sequence (DNA): TGTGCCAGCAGCTCGTTCGGCGAGGCGGGGGGCCGCTCGAATGAGCAGTTCTTC.

This chain joins TRBV12-5 and TRBJ1-2; D may be TRBD1 (5 bases). Trimming removed 5 bases at V and 3 bases at J, with 13 bases between. The germline gives CDR1 LGHNT, CDR2 FRNRAP. CDR3 length: 14 residues. The CDR3 reads CASGPGIGDYGYTF. The CDR3 nucleotides are TGTGCTAGTGGTCCAGGGATAGGTGACTATGGCTACACCTTC. The entire variable domain, with the rest obtained from reference TRBV12-5 and TRBJ1-2, is as follows: DARVTQTPRHKVTEMGQEVTMRCQPILGHNTVFWYRQTMMQGLELLAYFRNRAPLDDSGMPKDRFSAEMPDATLATLKIQPSEPRDSAVYFCASGPGIGDYGYTFGSGTRLTVV.

The V and J genes are TRBV2 and TRBJ2-7; TRBD1 matches at 9 bases. Germline-derived CDR1 and CDR2 are SNHLY and FYNNEI. The CDR3 spans 14 residues. The J segment lost 3 bases and the V segment lost 9 bases, leaving 9 bases of the junction unmatched. CDR3: CASAPGQGLYEQYF. The CDR3 region has the DNA TGTGCCAGTGCCCCGGGACAGGGACTCTACGAGCAGTACTTC.

This clone was detected only once. Sequence at one end of the junction differs from germline and may be a read error. This chain connects TRBV2 to TRBJ1-1; D unresolved. Germline V gene lookup returns CDR1 SNHLY and CDR2 FYNNEI. The CDR3 is made up of 13 amino acids. CDR3 DNA: TGTGCCAGCACTGAAACGGAGAACACTGAAGCTTTCTTT. This translates into CASTETENTEAFF.

The rearrangement joins TRBV10-3 to TRBJ2-2, with 9 bases identical to TRBD1. Germline assignment: CDR1 ENHRY and CDR2 SYGVKD. J gave up 0 bases and V 10 bases, and 3 bases lay outside the gene matches. This CDR3 comprises 14 residues. The CDR3: CATRTGANTGELFF. CDR3 nucleotides: TGTGCCACCCGGACAGGGGCGAACACCGGGGAGCTGTTTTTT.

V and J are TRBV19 and TRBJ2-7; maybe TRBD1 (6 bases). The CDR3 has 14 amino acids. With 2 bases removed from V and 3 bases from J, the gap between germline ends came to 11 bases. From germline, CDR1 is LNHDA and CDR2 SQIVND (reference sequence). CDR3 sequence reads: CASSILGARYEQYF. The DNA for the CDR3 is TGTGCCAGTAGTATACTGGGGGCCCGCTACGAGCAGTACTTC. The variable domain in full, with the rest retrieved from reference TRBV19 and TRBJ2-7, is DGGITQSPKYLFRKEGQNVTLSCEQNLNHDAMYWYRQDPGQGLRLIYYSQIVNDFQKGDIAEGYSVSREKKESFPLTVTSAQKNPTAFYLCASSILGARYEQYFGPGTRLTVT.

Of note for this clone: One end of the junction does not line up with germline, which may come from a read error. V gene TRBV6-1 combines with J gene TRBJ2-5; D call uncertain. Germline loops: CDR1 MNHNS, CDR2 SASEGT. This CDR3 has 14 residues. The CDR3 region has the DNA TGTGCCAGCAGGGAAGGACGGATACAAGAGACCCAGTACTTC. This sequence encodes CASREGRIQETQYF.

This chain uses TRBV2 with TRBJ1-4; tentatively, D is TRBD1 (5 bases). The germline V and J ends were trimmed by 8 bases and 6 bases, with 16 bases remaining between them. The CDR3 runs 14 residues. Germline V gene data show CDR1 as SNHLY and CDR2 as FYNNEI. The CDR3 spells CASAIQGPYEKLFF. The CDR3 DNA reads as TGTGCCAGCGCGATCCAGGGACCTTATGAAAAACTGTTTTTT.

The V call is TRBV7-3, the J call TRBJ2-3, with a weak D call TRBD2 (6 bases). Deletions cut 2 bases from V and 2 bases from J, with 8 bases between. CDR3 length: 14 amino acids. Germline CDR1 SGHTA, CDR2 FQGTGA. This chain's CDR3 is CASSLAGHTDTQYF. The CDR3 DNA follows: TGTGCCAGCAGCTTAGCGGGGCACACAGATACGCAGTATTTT.

The CDR3 DNA reads TGTGCCAGCAGCTCTAACAGGGGGCTTGGCTATGGCTACACCTTC. Translated: CASSSNRGLGYGYTF. The genes are TRBV7-6 and TRBJ1-2; 9 nucleotides line up with TRBD1. With 4 bases clipped from V and 4 bases from J, the junction kept 7 bases outside the gene matches. The CDR3 runs 15 residues. Germline values: CDR1 SGHVS, CDR2 FNYEAQ.

The chain recombines TRBV11-3 with TRBJ1-5, with a possible D match to TRBD1 (6 bases). There are 15 residues in the CDR3. Germline lookup yields CDR1 SGHNT and CDR2 YENEEA. V lost 4 bases, J lost 6 bases, and 16 bases lay in between. Here the CDR3 DNA reads TGTGCCAGCAGCTCCCGGAACAGGGTCGGTCAGCCCCAGCATTTT. Translating gives CASSSRNRVGQPQHF. Combining the CDR3 with reference TRBV11-3 and TRBJ1-5 gives the whole variable domain EAGVVQSPRYKIIEKKQPVAFWCNPISGHNTLYWYLQNLGQGPELLIRYENEEAVDDSQLPKDRFSAERLKGVDSTLKIQPAELGDSAVYLCASSSRNRVGQPQHFGDGTRLSIL.

The chain employs TRBV2 and TRBJ2-2, with TRBD1 matching over 9 bases. V lost 10 bases, J lost 4 bases, and 4 bases stayed unmatched. The CDR3 spans 13 residues. CDR1 is SNHLY and CDR2 is FYNNEI in the germline V gene. The DNA of the CDR3 is TGTGCCATCCTGACAGGGGGCACCGGGGAGCTGTTTTTT. This gives the protein CAILTGGTGELFF.

The genes are TRBV30 and TRBJ1-1; tentative D call: TRBD1 (6 bases). Trimming removed 3 bases at V and 1 base at J, with 15 bases between. The length of the CDR3 is 15 residues. Germline lookup yields CDR1 GTSNPN and CDR2 SVGIG (reference sequence). For the CDR3, the DNA is TGTGCCTGGAGAAAGGCAGCGGGGGCGAACACTGAAGCTTTCTTT. This encodes CAWRKAAGANTEAFF.

J is TRBJ2-3 and V is TRBV6-1; 10 bases match TRBD2. Germline trimming cut 8 bases from V and 9 bases from J; bases unmatched to any gene: 11. The CDR3 extends over 14 amino acids. Germline V gene sequence: CDR1 MNHNS, CDR2 SASEGT. The CDR3 DNA sequence: TGTGCCAGCTTGAGCGGGGGGGCCGGTCGGACGCAGTATTTT. It is translated as CASLSGGAGRTQYF.

This chain joins TRBV5-4 and TRBJ2-1, with a tentative D call TRBD2 (6 bases). The CDR3 is made up of 15 amino acids. V lost 3 bases, J lost 5 bases, and 15 bases lay in between. The germline gives CDR1 SGHNT, CDR2 YYREEE (reference sequence). This chain's CDR3 is CASSSGPGLDNEQFF. CDR3 nucleotides: TGTGCCAGCAGCTCGGGACCGGGACTTGACAATGAGCAGTTCTTC.

CDR3 sequence reads: CASTGPGFKGYGYTF. The CDR3, as DNA: TGTGCCAGCACCGGCCCCGGGTTCAAGGGTTATGGCTACACCTTC. The rearrangement uses TRBV6-5 and TRBJ1-2; D is uncertain. The CDR3 consists of 15 residues. Germline V CDR1 and CDR2: MNHEY, SVGAGI. V lost 7 bases and J lost 5, with 20 bases in between.

This chain joins TRBV5-4 and TRBJ2-2; D tentatively reads TRBD1 or TRBD2 (5 bases each). V was pared by 4 bases and J by 2 bases, with 18 bases between. The CDR3 extends over 17 amino acids. Germline V lookup: CDR1 SGHNT, CDR2 YYREEE (reference sequence). CDR3: CASSLRSSGANTGELFF. The CDR3 DNA reads TGTGCCAGCAGCCTGAGGTCGTCCGGGGCTAACACCGGGGAGCTGTTTTTT.

This chain links TRBV27 with TRBJ2-7; D is ambiguous. Germline V lookup: CDR1 MNHEY, CDR2 SMNVEV (reference sequence). The CDR3 extends over 15 amino acids. V was pared by 5 bases and J by 0 bases, with 14 bases between. CDR3 sequence (DNA): TGTGCCAGCAGTATTTCGCCCACACTCTCCTACGAGCAGTACTTC. Protein product: CASSISPTLSYEQYF.

The chain carries TRBV6-5 and TRBJ2-4; TRBD2 is a possible D gene (6 bases). CDR3 length: 15 residues. Per the germline V gene, CDR1 is MNHEY and CDR2 is SVGAGI. The germline V and J ends were trimmed by 4 bases and 8 bases, with 18 bases remaining between them. CDR3 nucleotides: TGTGCCAGCAGTTTAACGGGGGAACAGACGGACATTCAGTACTTC. This encodes CASSLTGEQTDIQYF.